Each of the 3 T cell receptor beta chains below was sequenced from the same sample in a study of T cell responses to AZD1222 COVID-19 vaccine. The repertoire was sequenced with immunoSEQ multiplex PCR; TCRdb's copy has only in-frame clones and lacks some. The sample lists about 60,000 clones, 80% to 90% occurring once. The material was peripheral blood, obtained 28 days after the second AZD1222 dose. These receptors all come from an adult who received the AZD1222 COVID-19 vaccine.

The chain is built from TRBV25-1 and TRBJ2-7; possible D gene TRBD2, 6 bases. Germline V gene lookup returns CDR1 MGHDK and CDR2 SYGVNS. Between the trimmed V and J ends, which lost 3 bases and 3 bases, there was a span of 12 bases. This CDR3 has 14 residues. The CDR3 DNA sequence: TGTGCCAGCAGTGACCCGGGAGAGGACTACGAGCAGTACTTC. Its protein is CASSDPGEDYEQYF.

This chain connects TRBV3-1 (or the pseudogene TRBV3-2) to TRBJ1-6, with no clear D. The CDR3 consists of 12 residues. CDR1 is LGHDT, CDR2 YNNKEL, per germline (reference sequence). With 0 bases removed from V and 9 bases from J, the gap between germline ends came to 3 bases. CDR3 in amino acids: CASSQDTSPLHF. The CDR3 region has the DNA TGTGCCAGCAGCCAAGATACTTCACCCCTCCACTTT.

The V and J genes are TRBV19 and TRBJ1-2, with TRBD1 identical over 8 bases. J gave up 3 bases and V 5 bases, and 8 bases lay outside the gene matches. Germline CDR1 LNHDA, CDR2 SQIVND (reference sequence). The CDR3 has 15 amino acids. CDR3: CASSLSRTGYYGYTF. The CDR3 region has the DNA TGTGCCAGTAGTCTCTCCCGGACAGGGTACTATGGCTACACCTTC.